One and the same sample provided the 25 T cell receptor beta chains below, sequenced in a study of cytomegalovirus exposure and HLA in healthy donors. In the PCR, 60 Vbeta and 13 Jbeta primers were used. Sequencing used immunoSEQ multiplex PCR; TCRdb keeps in-frame clones, though not all of them. There are approximately 96,000 clones in the sample; 74% occur only once, and approximately 1.8% lies in the top ten. Sample: PBMCs. The receptors stem from a male donor in good health and CMV-seronegative.

The chain is built from TRBV5-1 and TRBJ1-1; TRBD1 matches at 7 bases. V gave up 0 bases and J gave up 3 bases; unmatched junction bases: 8. CDR1 is SGHRS and CDR2 is YFSETQ in the germline V gene. The CDR3 is 16 amino acids. The CDR3 DNA follows: TGCGCCAGCAGCTTGGGGACCGCTGGACAGGACACTGAAGCTTTCTTT. As protein: CASSLGTAGQDTEAFF.

The CDR3 DNA follows: TGTGCCAGCAGCCGAGCCGGGACAGGGCAGGGTACGCAGTATTTT. This translates into CASSRAGTGQGTQYF. The J gene is TRBJ2-3, the V gene TRBV14, with 9 positions matching TRBD1. The length of the CDR3 is 15 residues. The germline V gene encodes CDR1 SGHDN and CDR2 FVKESK. V lost 4 bases to trimming and J lost 8 bases; unmatched junction nucleotides: 10.

The gene calls are TRBV28 and TRBJ1-1; 10 bases match TRBD1. The germline gives CDR1 MDHEN, CDR2 SYDVKM. CDR3 length: 16 residues. The V segment lost 6 bases and the J segment 0 bases; nucleotides outside the gene matches: 7. Written as DNA, the CDR3 is TGTGCCAGCAGCCGGACGGGACAGGGGCTGAACACTGAAGCTTTCTTT. Its protein is CASSRTGQGLNTEAFF.

The chain uses TRBV14 and TRBJ2-7; 8 positions agree with TRBD1. CDR3 length: 14 amino acids. Germline V gene lookup returns CDR1 SGHDN and CDR2 FVKESK. With 1 base clipped from V and 4 bases from J, the junction kept 3 bases outside the gene matches. The DNA of the CDR3 is TGTGCCAGCAGCCAAGGTGACAGGGGTTACGAGCAGTACTTC. It encodes CASSQGDRGYEQYF.

The V gene is TRBV30, the J gene TRBJ2-5, with D perhaps TRBD1 (6 bases). The CDR3 has 14 amino acids. Deletions cut 2 bases from V and 4 bases from J, with 14 bases between. Germline V CDR1 and CDR2: GTSNPN, SVGIG (reference sequence). The CDR3: CAWSSDLGGETQYF. CDR3 nucleotides: TGTGCCTGGAGTTCAGACTTAGGGGGAGAGACCCAGTACTTC.

This clone has more than one count but fewer than ten. This sequence joins TRBV15 and TRBJ2-1; 14 bases agree with TRBD2. The length of the CDR3 is 16 residues. Germline trimming cut 2 bases from V and 6 bases from J; bases unmatched to any gene: 3. CDR1 is LNHNV, CDR2 YYDKDF, per germline (reference sequence). This chain's CDR3 is CATSRTTSGRANEQFF. CDR3 nucleotide sequence: TGTGCCACCAGCAGAACGACTAGCGGGAGGGCCAATGAGCAGTTCTTC.

This clone has more than one count but fewer than ten. The V call is TRBV6-5, the J call TRBJ1-5, with D possibly being TRBD1 (5 bases). This CDR3 spans 15 amino acids. Per germline, CDR1 MNHEY and CDR2 SVGAGI. Trimming removed 6 bases at V and 5 bases at J, with 17 bases between. CDR3 sequence reads: CASSRFGAADQPQHF. CDR3 DNA: TGTGCCAGCAGCCGATTTGGGGCAGCTGATCAGCCCCAGCATTTT.

The chain employs TRBV27 and TRBJ2-1, with D tentatively TRBD2 (6 bases). In germline, CDR1 is MNHEY, CDR2 SMNVEV (reference sequence). CDR3 length: 16 amino acids. Trimming left V 4 bases short and J 4 bases short, with 17 bases between. CDR3 protein: CASSSGAGLLYNEQFF. DNA for the CDR3: TGTGCCAGCAGTTCGGGAGCGGGCCTGTTATACAATGAGCAGTTCTTC.

This clone was observed a handful of times. V is TRBV4-1 and J is TRBJ1-2; a possible D gene is TRBD1 (5 bases). Trimming removed 1 base from V and 1 base from J, with 13 bases in between. The CDR3 consists of 16 residues. Germline-derived CDR1 and CDR2 are MGHRA and YSYEKL. CDR3 DNA: TGCGCCAGCAGCCAAGTTGACAGACAATTTAACTATGGCTACACCTTC. Residues: CASSQVDRQFNYGYTF.

The V call is TRBV19, the J call TRBJ2-1, with D possibly being TRBD2 (7 bases). CDR1 LNHDA and CDR2 SQIVND come from the germline V gene (reference sequence). The V gene lost 5 bases and the J gene lost 10 bases, with 15 bases spanning the gap. The CDR3 is made up of 13 amino acids. The CDR3 region is CASSDRRGGEQFF. The CDR3 DNA follows: TGTGCCAGTAGTGACAGGAGGGGGGGAGAGCAGTTCTTC.

V usage is TRBV28 and J usage is TRBJ1-4; 7 bases agree with TRBD1. Per the germline V gene, CDR1 is MDHEN and CDR2 is SYDVKM. With V trimmed by 6 bases and J by 8 bases, 12 bases remained unmatched. The CDR3 spans 15 residues. CDR3 residues: CASSSRQGRGEKLFF. For the CDR3, the DNA is TGTGCCAGCAGCAGCCGACAGGGAAGAGGGGAAAAACTGTTTTTT.

This rearrangement joins TRBV9 to TRBJ2-1, with D perhaps matching TRBD1 (5 bases). This CDR3 is built from 13 residues. CDR1 SGDLS and CDR2 YYNGEE come from the germline V gene. Trimming removed 0 bases from V and 9 bases from J, with 10 bases in between. Here the CDR3 reads CASSVGVQGEQFF. Written as DNA, the CDR3 is TGTGCCAGCAGCGTAGGTGTGCAGGGTGAGCAGTTCTTC.

The CDR3 here is CASVFGGLGNQPQHF. CDR3 bases: TGTGCCAGCGTGTTCGGGGGGTTGGGCAATCAGCCCCAGCATTTT. The chain couples TRBV28 to TRBJ1-5; maybe TRBD1 (5 bases). Looked up from germline, CDR1 is MDHEN and CDR2 is SYDVKM. The CDR3 length is 15 residues. V lost 8 bases and J lost 2, with 16 bases in between.

The J gene is TRBJ1-3, the V gene TRBV27, with D uncertain. The V and J ends lost 3 bases and 0 bases respectively, with 9 bases between them. Germline V gene sequence: CDR1 MNHEY, CDR2 SMNVEV (reference sequence). The CDR3 consists of 15 residues. The CDR3 reads CASSFNSFSGNTIYF. The CDR3 coding sequence is TGTGCCAGCAGTTTTAACTCCTTCTCTGGAAACACCATATATTTT.

This chain uses TRBV5-1 with TRBJ2-1; TRBD2 agrees at 7 bases. The CDR3 length is 14 residues. The V gene end was trimmed by 0 bases and the J gene end by 5 bases; junction bases not matched to a gene: 2. CDR1 is SGHRS and CDR2 is YFSETQ in the germline V gene. CDR3 amino acids: CASSLVLADNEQFF. The CDR3 DNA reads TGCGCCAGCAGCTTGGTCCTAGCGGACAATGAGCAGTTCTTC.

This sequence joins TRBV28 and TRBJ2-7; TRBD1 matches at 8 bases. V lost 6 bases and J lost 1; bases outside the gene matches: 5. CDR1 MDHEN and CDR2 SYDVKM come from the germline V gene. The CDR3 is 14 residues long. The DNA of the CDR3 is TGTGCCAGCAGATTACAGGGGGAGTCCTACGAGCAGTACTTC. Amino acids: CASRLQGESYEQYF.

This clone was seen more than once but under ten times. The chain employs TRBV5-4 and TRBJ2-7; 14 nucleotides align to TRBD2. Germline V gene lookup returns CDR1 SGHNT and CDR2 YYREEE (reference sequence). This CDR3 comprises 15 residues. Trimming took 4 bases from V and 4 from J; bases not matched to a gene: 4. The CDR3 is CASSPTSGRAYEQYF. CDR3 DNA sequence: TGTGCCAGCAGCCCGACTAGCGGGAGGGCGTACGAGCAGTACTTC.

This rearrangement joins TRBV27 to TRBJ2-7, with 9 bases aligning to TRBD1. This CDR3 has 15 amino acids. Unmatched junction bases numbered 10, after V lost 6 bases and J lost 4 bases. Germline V gives CDR1 MNHEY, CDR2 SMNVEV (reference sequence). CDR3 in DNA: TGTGCCAGCAGAGCCGATGGACAGGGGTGGTACGAGCAGTACTTC. This translates into CASRADGQGWYEQYF.

J is TRBJ2-7 and V is TRBV21-1; the tabulated D call, TRBD2, remains unverified against the DNA. TRBV21-1 is labeled a pseudogene. The CDR3 runs to 13 residues. CDR3 sequence reads: CASSGGERYEQYF. DNA for the CDR3: TGTGCCAGCAGCGGAGGGGAACGGTACGAGCAGTACTTC.

To note about this clone: Relative to the germline gene, one junction end is altered; a read error may explain this. The chain links TRBV19 to TRBJ2-2; possible D gene TRBD1, 6 bases. CDR1 is LNHDA, CDR2 SQIVND, per germline (reference sequence). The CDR3 sequence is 15 residues long. This chain's CDR3 is CASRGAGYNTGKLFF. DNA for the CDR3: TGTGCCAGTAGGGGGGCAGGGTACAACACCGGGAAGCTGTTTTTT. The complete variable domain, with remaining parts taken from reference TRBV19 and TRBJ2-2, reads DGGITQSPKYLFRKEGQNVTLSCEQNLNHDAMYWYRQDPGQGLRLIYYSQIVNDFQKGDIAEGYSVSREKKESFPLTVTSAQKNPTAFYLCASRGAGYNTGKLFFGEGSRLTVL.

The chain uses TRBV5-4 and TRBJ2-5; 12 bases match TRBD2. V was clipped by 5 bases and J by 4 bases; unmatched bases: 3. The germline gives CDR1 SGHNT, CDR2 YYREEE (reference sequence). This CDR3 has 14 residues. The CDR3 is CASSLLAGGETQYF. In DNA form, the CDR3 reads TGTGCCAGCAGTTTACTAGCGGGGGGAGAGACCCAGTACTTC. The full variable domain, completed using reference TRBV5-4 and TRBJ2-5, is ETGVTQSPTHLIKTRGQQVTLRCSSQSGHNTVSWYQQALGQGPQFIFQYYREEENGRGNFPPRFSGLQFPNYSSELNVNALELDDSALYLCASSLLAGGETQYFGPGTRLLVL.

V and J are TRBV7-2 and TRBJ2-3; D remains unclear. The CDR3 has 15 residues. Trimming removed 5 bases from V and 5 bases from J, with 17 bases in between. Looked up from germline, CDR1 is SGHTA and CDR2 is FQGNSA. CDR3 amino acids: CASSTMGLPGDTQYF. The CDR3 DNA is TGTGCCAGCAGCACAATGGGCCTCCCCGGAGATACGCAGTATTTT.

Note on this clone: One end of the junction varies from germline; a read error may be responsible. The rearrangement uses TRBV2 and TRBJ2-7, with 7 bases aligning to TRBD1. The CDR3 spans 14 residues. Germline V gene data show CDR1 as SNHLY and CDR2 as FYNNEI. CDR3 residues: CASRRQGSSYEQYF. DNA for the CDR3: TGTGCCAGCAGGAGACAGGGAAGCTCCTATGAGCAGTACTTC.

This clone was detected a few times. This sequence joins TRBV29-1 and TRBJ1-4; 8 nucleotides align to TRBD1. This CDR3 comprises 20 residues. Germline V CDR1 and CDR2: SQVTM, ANQGSEA. The junction had 25 bases not matched to a gene; V was cut back by 4 bases and J by 6 bases. In nucleotides, the CDR3 is TGCAGCGTTGGTTCCCCCACGACAGGGGCCGCTACTACAATCCATGAAAAACTGTTTTTT. Protein: CSVGSPTTGAATTIHEKLFF. The full variable domain, in which reference TRBV29-1 and TRBJ1-4 provide the parts outside the CDR3, is SAVISQKPSRDICQRGTSLTIQCQVDSQVTMMFWYRQQPGQSLTLIATANQGSEATYESGFVIDKFPISRPNLTFSTLTVSNMSPEDSSIYLCSVGSPTTGAATTIHEKLFFGSGTQLSVL.

This clone was counted once. This rearrangement joins TRBV2 to TRBJ2-1; TRBD2 matches 11 bases. The junction had 5 bases not matched to a gene; V was cut back by 6 bases and J by 7 bases. The CDR3 loop spans 14 amino acids. Germline loops: CDR1 SNHLY, CDR2 FYNNEI. DNA for the CDR3: TGTGCCAGCAGCGTAGCGGGAGGGCCAAATGAGCAGTTCTTC. Its protein is CASSVAGGPNEQFF. Combining the CDR3 with reference TRBV2 and TRBJ2-1 gives the whole variable domain EPEVTQTPSHQVTQMGQEVILRCVPISNHLYFYWYRQILGQKVEFLVSFYNNEISEKSEIFDDQFSVERPDGSNFTLKIRSTKLEDSAMYFCASSVAGGPNEQFFGPGTRLTVL.